Reported below is one T cell receptor (beta chain). Its antigen is still unknown. The data derive from a study of cytomegalovirus exposure and HLA in healthy donors. Notes on the study in general: The authors later found TCR association rates varying by HLA locus, with DRB1 most and HLA-C fewest.

Use of 60 Vbeta and 13 Jbeta primers characterized the PCR. Sequencing used immunoSEQ multiplex PCR; TCRdb keeps in-frame clones, though not all of them. The data contain some 150,000 clones, about 80% of them seen just once; the ten biggest clones take up under 4.5%. The clonotype was recovered from a man aged 35 to 55 in good health and CMV-seropositive. The sequenced sample consisted of PBMCs.

CDR3 in DNA: TGTGCCAGCAGCCAAGATCGAGGGAGCTCTGGAAACACCATATATTTT. It codes for CASSQDRGSSGNTIYF. V gene TRBV14 combines with J gene TRBJ1-3; D gene unclear. The CDR3 is made up of 16 amino acids. CDR1 SGHDN and CDR2 FVKESK come from the germline V gene. The V and J ends lost 0 bases and 0 bases respectively, with 9 bases between them.